One sample yielded the 17 T cell receptor beta chains listed below, sequenced in a study of blood T cell repertoires in COVID-19. Data came from immunoSEQ multiplex PCR; TCRdb stores just in-frame clones and leaves some out. Among about 130,000 clones listed, approximately 85% were seen once. Sequencing was performed on peripheral blood. The receptors shown here come from a man younger than 40 with COVID-19, enrolled during active disease.

This rearrangement joins TRBV28 to TRBJ2-7; maybe TRBD2 (6 bases). V was clipped by 6 bases and J by 1 base, with 19 bases between them. Germline V lookup: CDR1 MDHEN, CDR2 SYDVKM. CDR3 length equals 16 residues. The DNA of the CDR3 is TGTGCCAGCAGCCCAATGTGGGCGGGACTTTCCTACGAGCAGTACTTC. Protein sequence: CASSPMWAGLSYEQYF.

The chain has TRBV24-1 and TRBJ2-1, with a tentative D call TRBD2 (5 bases). This CDR3 comprises 14 residues. Germline CDR1 KGHDR, CDR2 SFDVKD. The V end was cut by 6 bases, the J end by 3 bases, with 11 bases between. The CDR3 protein is CATSRGIDYNEQFF. CDR3 nucleotide sequence: TGTGCCACCAGTAGAGGGATTGACTACAATGAGCAGTTCTTC.

This chain links TRBV5-4 with TRBJ2-7, with 8 positions matching TRBD2. The CDR3 contains 14 residues. The germline V gene has CDR1 SGHNT and CDR2 YYREEE (reference sequence). The trim removed 0 bases at V and 7 bases at J, leaving 6 bases unmatched. The CDR3 here is CASSLVAGHGEQYF. For the CDR3, the DNA is TGTGCCAGCAGCTTGGTAGCGGGGCATGGGGAGCAGTACTTC.

The V call is TRBV7-9, the J call TRBJ1-1; 8 bases agree with TRBD1. Trimming at V came to 6 bases and at J to 0 bases, leaving 18 bases not matched to a gene. The germline V gene encodes CDR1 SEHNR and CDR2 FQNEAQ (reference sequence). This CDR3 comprises 19 residues. CDR3 region: CASRPAGAGTGDLNTEAFF. In DNA, the CDR3 is TGTGCCAGCAGGCCTGCGGGGGCCGGGACAGGAGACCTGAACACTGAAGCTTTCTTT.

J is TRBJ2-1 and V is TRBV14, with 9 bases matching TRBD1. In germline, CDR1 is SGHDN, CDR2 FVKESK. CDR3 length: 14 amino acids. Losses at the gene ends were 5 bases for V and 6 bases for J; bases not matched to a gene: 5. The CDR3 spells CASSWTGDSNEQFF. The CDR3 DNA sequence: TGTGCCAGCAGCTGGACAGGGGATAGCAATGAGCAGTTCTTC.

With regard to this clone: This specimen includes other DNA sequences encoding the same CDR3. The CDR3 reads CASSQGGGRNQPQHF. CDR3 DNA sequence: TGTGCCAGCAGCCAAGGGGGGGGGCGCAATCAGCCCCAGCATTTT. The chain combines TRBV3-1 (or the pseudogene TRBV3-2) with TRBJ1-5; a weak D match, TRBD1 (6 bases). V lost 1 base and J lost 2, with 9 bases in between. Germline loops: CDR1 LGHDT, CDR2 YNNKEL (reference sequence). This CDR3 is built from 15 residues.

V usage is TRBV9 and J usage is TRBJ2-7; D unresolved. Trimming took off 0 bases at V and 3 bases at J, with 10 bases between the two ends. CDR3 length: 14 amino acids. The germline CDR1 and CDR2 sequences are SGDLS and YYNGEE. The CDR3 protein is CASSVGHRDYEQYF. The DNA for the CDR3 is TGTGCCAGCAGCGTAGGTCACCGAGACTACGAGCAGTACTTC.

This clone was recorded once. The chain joins TRBV3-1 (or the pseudogene TRBV3-2) to TRBJ2-7, with 7 bases identical to TRBD1. CDR1 and CDR2 from the germline V gene are LGHDT and YNNKEL (reference sequence). V gave up 5 bases and J gave up 6 bases; unmatched junction bases: 10. The CDR3 contains 14 residues. The CDR3 region has the DNA TGTGCCAGCAGCGATGGACAGGCAGACGGCGAGCAGTACTTC. Protein product: CASSDGQADGEQYF.

This chain uses TRBV5-4 with TRBJ1-1; 8 bases match TRBD1. The length of the CDR3 is 15 residues. CDR1 and CDR2 (germline): SGHNT, YYREEE (reference sequence). V lost 5 bases, J lost 1 base, and 7 bases stayed unmatched. This CDR3 reads CASRDVTGANTEAFF. The CDR3 DNA reads TGTGCCAGCAGGGACGTGACAGGGGCGAACACTGAAGCTTTCTTT.

This chain connects TRBV30 to TRBJ2-7; 7 bases agree with TRBD1. Germline CDR1 and CDR2: GTSNPN and SVGIG (reference sequence). V was clipped by 0 bases and J by 2 bases; unmatched bases: 4. The CDR3 has 14 amino acids. CDR3: CAWSVRDSPYEQYF. CDR3 coding DNA: TGTGCCTGGAGTGTACGGGACAGCCCCTACGAGCAGTACTTC. Full variable domain (rest looked up from reference TRBV30 and TRBJ2-7): SQTIHQWPATLVQPVGSPLSLECTVEGTSNPNLYWYRQAAGRGLQLLFYSVGIGQISSEVPQNLSASRPQDRQFILSSKKLLLSDSGFYLCAWSVRDSPYEQYFGPGTRLTVT.

The V call is TRBV11-3, the J call TRBJ1-1; 7 bases are shared with TRBD1. CDR1 and CDR2 (germline): SGHNT, YENEEA. Trimming at V came to 4 bases and at J to 1 base, leaving 3 bases not matched to a gene. The CDR3 is made up of 14 amino acids. The CDR3 region is CASSSGTANTEAFF. CDR3 in DNA: TGTGCCAGCAGCTCGGGGACAGCGAACACTGAAGCTTTCTTT.

The CDR3 DNA sequence: TGTGCCAGCAGTCCAAATCCCGGGACTAATGAAAAACTGTTTTTT. Protein: CASSPNPGTNEKLFF. The chain uses TRBV28 and TRBJ1-4; D is unclear. The germline V and J ends were trimmed by 5 bases and 2 bases, with 12 bases remaining between them. The CDR3 is 15 amino acids. In germline, CDR1 is MDHEN, CDR2 SYDVKM.

This clone was observed a handful of times. This chain connects TRBV14 to TRBJ2-5; 8 nucleotides agree with TRBD2. Germline assignment: CDR1 SGHDN and CDR2 FVKESK. This CDR3 has 16 residues. The junction had 13 bases not matched to a gene; V was cut back by 4 bases and J by 6 bases. CDR3 region: CASSLWGLAGRQTQYF. CDR3 sequence (DNA): TGTGCCAGCAGCCTATGGGGATTAGCGGGGAGGCAGACCCAGTACTTC.

The CDR3 DNA sequence: TGTGCCAGCAGACGTACAGGGGCTGGAAACACCATATATTTT. Its translation is CASRRTGAGNTIYF. The V call is TRBV3-1 (or the pseudogene TRBV3-2), the J call TRBJ1-3; TRBD1 matches 7 bases. The CDR3 length is 14 residues. The V and J ends lost 6 bases and 2 bases, in that order; junction bases with no gene match: 4. Germline-derived CDR1 and CDR2 are LGHDT and YNNKEL (reference sequence).

In regard to this clone: The identical CDR3 is also encoded by other nucleotide sequences in the sample. V and J are TRBV6-5 and TRBJ2-7; 9 positions match TRBD1. Germline CDR1 reads MNHEY; CDR2 reads SVGAGI. V lost 8 bases and J lost 1; bases outside the gene matches: 3. The CDR3 is 13 residues long. The CDR3 is CASRDRVSYEQYF. CDR3 coding DNA: TGTGCCAGCCGGGACAGGGTGTCCTACGAGCAGTACTTC.

The CDR3 coding sequence is TGTGCCATCAGTGAGCCTTTACTACAGGGGACGGAGCGAGGGCAGTTCTTC. As protein: CAISEPLLQGTERGQFF. The chain uses TRBV10-3 and TRBJ2-1; 7 bases fit TRBD1. V lost 2 bases to trimming and J lost 12 bases; unmatched junction nucleotides: 19. This CDR3 is 17 amino acids long. Germline CDR1 and CDR2: ENHRY and SYGVKD.

A few counts support this clone. This chain connects TRBV7-2 to TRBJ1-2; D not certain. This CDR3 comprises 15 residues. Germline values: CDR1 SGHTA, CDR2 FQGNSA. The germline V and J ends were trimmed by 1 base and 0 bases, with 9 bases remaining between them. CDR3 sequence: CASSLGRGPNYGYTF. CDR3 nucleotides: TGTGCCAGCAGCTTAGGTCGAGGGCCTAACTATGGCTACACCTTC.